This is a list of T cell receptor beta chains from one sample in a study of T cells after somatic rescue of genetic block. Repertoires were generated with immunoSEQ multiplex PCR, while TCRdb's copy carries only in-frame clones and drops some. The table records approximately 70,000 clones, under 95% of them present only once. Sequencing used peripheral blood mononuclear cells (PBMCs). The receptors stem from a man aged 30-40 years. The CDR3 runs from the conserved cysteine through the conserved F or W. A D gene is named only where the DNA matches it firmly.

. TRBJ2-1 17 TRBV4-1 CASSQLAARIWNNEQFF
TRBD1 TRBJ1-1 13 TRBV28 CASSSQGGTEAFF
TRBD1 TRBJ1-6 15 TRBV6-1 CASTLGQGARPPLHF
. TRBJ2-5 13 TRBV10-2 CASRRRRGETQYF
. TRBJ1-1 17 TRBV5-1 CASSPVDSGTLNTEAFF
. TRBJ1-1 13 TRBV6-6 CASSYGVAVGAFF
TRBD2 TRBJ2-7 13 TRBV2 CASTSGRLNEQYF
. TRBJ2-5 11 TRBV20-1 CSAEAQEPQYF
. TRBJ1-6 15 TRBV11-2 CASSLERLMGVPLHF
. TRBJ1-1 14 TRBV6-5 CASSFRYSNTEAFF
. TRBJ2-4 14 TRBV5-1 CASSSGQTKNIQYF
. TRBJ1-2 15 TRBV9 CASSVESQLNYGYTF
. TRBJ2-7 14 TRBV28 CASSFPGPSYEQYF
TRBD2 TRBJ2-2 14 TRBV28 CASLPPGGSGELFF
. TRBJ2-3 14 TRBV4-1 CASSSGHGTDTQYF
. TRBJ1-5 15 TRBV7-2 CASSLVDSPNQPQHF
. TRBJ2-4 12 TRBV5-4 CASSLDGTIQYF
. TRBJ2-7 14 TRBV18 CASSPGGQGDEQYF
. TRBJ2-5 12 TRBV2 CASSEQKETQYF
. TRBJ2-1 16 TRBV9 CASSLLETKPYNEQFF
. TRBJ1-1 12 TRBV28 CASIRRNTEAFF
. TRBJ2-3 11 TRBV6-5 CASNHLGTQYF
. TRBJ2-7 14 TRBV27 CASSTGTASYEQYF
TRBD1 TRBJ2-7 15 TRBV27 CASSLSGTGRGEQYF
TRBD1 TRBJ1-2 13 TRBV2 CASSQQGAYGYTF
. TRBJ2-3 15 TRBV27 CASSRDPYSADTQYF
TRBD2 TRBJ2-2 16 TRBV2 CASSETRLAGTGELFF
. TRBJ2-1 14 TRBV28 CASRAAESYNEQFF
TRBD1 TRBJ2-7 14 TRBV27 CASSLLGQAYEQYF
TRBD1 TRBJ2-5 15 TRBV7-2 CASSLGQGARETQYF
TRBD2 TRBJ2-2 15 TRBV11-2 CASRIGTRKSGELFF
TRBD1 TRBJ1-1 14 TRBV27 CASSLLGQGTEAFF
. TRBJ2-3 12 TRBV7-9 CASSPMVDTQYF
. TRBJ1-1 13 TRBV30 CAWSVGRATEAFF
. TRBJ2-3 15 TRBV19 CASSLAGPFTDTQYF
TRBD2 TRBJ2-2 16 TRBV14 CASSHLSGFDTGELFF
. TRBJ2-7 12 TRBV6-5 CASSKTAYEQYF
TRBD2 TRBJ2-1 16 TRBV5-1 CASSLEGLAGYNEQFF
TRBD1 TRBJ2-7 15 TRBV5-6 CASSWLTGNPYEQYF
TRBD2 TRBJ2-5 18 TRBV18 CASSPPRRTSGLQETQYF
TRBD2 TRBJ2-4 17 TRBV4-1 CASSDRRGGGSKNIQYF
TRBD2 TRBJ2-2 15 TRBV5-4 CASSLGLAEAGELFF
. TRBJ2-2 15 TRBV18 CASSPLVPLTGELFF
TRBD1 TRBJ2-7 13 TRBV13 CASSRQGSYEQYF
TRBD1 TRBJ2-5 12 TRBV2 CASSEAGGPPYF
. TRBJ2-7 13 TRBV7-2 CASSLGPRLEQYF
. TRBJ2-7 12 TRBV27 CASRSQGDEQYF
. TRBJ2-5 17 TRBV13 CASSPQGSGALLETQYF
. TRBJ2-7 14 TRBV7-8 CASSSPRGGMEQYF
. TRBJ2-1 16 TRBV2 CASSEGVTSSYNEQFF
. TRBJ2-7 15 TRBV7-8 CASSLTRRGPYEQYF